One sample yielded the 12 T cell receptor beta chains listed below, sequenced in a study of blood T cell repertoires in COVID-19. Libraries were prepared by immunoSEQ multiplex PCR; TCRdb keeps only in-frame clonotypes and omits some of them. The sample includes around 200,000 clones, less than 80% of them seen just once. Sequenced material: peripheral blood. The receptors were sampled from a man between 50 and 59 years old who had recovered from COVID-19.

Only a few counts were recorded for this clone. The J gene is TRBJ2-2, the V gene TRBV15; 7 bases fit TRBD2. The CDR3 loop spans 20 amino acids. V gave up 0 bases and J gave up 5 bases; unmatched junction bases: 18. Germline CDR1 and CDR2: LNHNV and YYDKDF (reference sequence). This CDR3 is CATSRDPSDTAGVWTGELFF. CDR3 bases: TGTGCCACCAGCAGAGATCCGAGTGATACGGCGGGAGTCTGGACCGGGGAGCTGTTTTTT.

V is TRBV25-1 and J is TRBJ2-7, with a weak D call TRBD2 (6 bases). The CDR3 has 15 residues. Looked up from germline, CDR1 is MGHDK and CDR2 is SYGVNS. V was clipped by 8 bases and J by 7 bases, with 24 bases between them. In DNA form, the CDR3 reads TGTGCCAGCGTTAAAAGGTTCGACGGGAGCGGGGAGCAGTACTTC. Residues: CASVKRFDGSGEQYF.

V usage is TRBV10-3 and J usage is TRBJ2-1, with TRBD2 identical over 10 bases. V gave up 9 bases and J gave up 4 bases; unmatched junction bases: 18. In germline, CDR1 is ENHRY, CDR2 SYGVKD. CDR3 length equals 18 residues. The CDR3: CAIATGRASGRGYNEQFF. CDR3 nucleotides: TGTGCCATAGCGACAGGGAGGGCCAGCGGGAGGGGATACAATGAGCAGTTCTTC.

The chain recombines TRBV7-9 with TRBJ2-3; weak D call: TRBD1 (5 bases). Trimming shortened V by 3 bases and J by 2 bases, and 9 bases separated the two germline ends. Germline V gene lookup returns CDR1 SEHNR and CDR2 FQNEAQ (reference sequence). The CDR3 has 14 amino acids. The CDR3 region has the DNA TGTGCCAGCAGCTTGACAGATTTCACAGATACGCAGTATTTT. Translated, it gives CASSLTDFTDTQYF.

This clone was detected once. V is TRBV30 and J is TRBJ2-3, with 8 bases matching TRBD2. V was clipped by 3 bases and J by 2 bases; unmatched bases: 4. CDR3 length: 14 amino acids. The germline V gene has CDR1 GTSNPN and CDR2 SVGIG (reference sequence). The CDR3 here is CAWSLTSVTDTQYF. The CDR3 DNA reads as TGTGCCTGGAGCCTGACTAGCGTCACAGATACGCAGTATTTT.

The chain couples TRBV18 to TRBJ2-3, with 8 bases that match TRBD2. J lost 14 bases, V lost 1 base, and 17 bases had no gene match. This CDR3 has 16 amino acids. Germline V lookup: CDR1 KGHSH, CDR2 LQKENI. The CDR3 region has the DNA TGTGCCAGCTCACCACGAGCGGGAGAAGGGAGCTTGCACCTGTATTTT. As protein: CASSPRAGEGSLHLYF.

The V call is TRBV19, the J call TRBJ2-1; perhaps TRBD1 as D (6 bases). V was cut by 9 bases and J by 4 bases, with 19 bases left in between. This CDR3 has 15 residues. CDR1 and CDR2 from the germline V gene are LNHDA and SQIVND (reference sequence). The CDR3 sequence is CASRNRDRPYNEQFF. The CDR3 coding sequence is TGTGCCAGCCGTAACAGGGATAGACCATACAATGAGCAGTTCTTC. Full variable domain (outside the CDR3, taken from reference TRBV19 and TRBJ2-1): DGGITQSPKYLFRKEGQNVTLSCEQNLNHDAMYWYRQDPGQGLRLIYYSQIVNDFQKGDIAEGYSVSREKKESFPLTVTSAQKNPTAFYLCASRNRDRPYNEQFFGPGTRLTVL.

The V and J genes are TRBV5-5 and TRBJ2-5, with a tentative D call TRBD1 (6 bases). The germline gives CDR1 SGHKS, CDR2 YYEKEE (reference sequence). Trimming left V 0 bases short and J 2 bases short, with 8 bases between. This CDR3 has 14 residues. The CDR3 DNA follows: TGTGCCAGCAGCTTGGTCCAGGGGCAAGAGACCCAGTACTTC. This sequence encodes CASSLVQGQETQYF.

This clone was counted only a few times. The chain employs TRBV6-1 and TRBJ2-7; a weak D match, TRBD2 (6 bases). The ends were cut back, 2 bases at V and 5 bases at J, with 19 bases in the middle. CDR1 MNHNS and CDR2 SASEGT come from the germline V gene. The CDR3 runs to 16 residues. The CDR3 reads CASSENEVIGGDEQYF. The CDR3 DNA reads TGTGCCAGCAGTGAAAACGAAGTGATAGGAGGGGACGAGCAGTACTTC.

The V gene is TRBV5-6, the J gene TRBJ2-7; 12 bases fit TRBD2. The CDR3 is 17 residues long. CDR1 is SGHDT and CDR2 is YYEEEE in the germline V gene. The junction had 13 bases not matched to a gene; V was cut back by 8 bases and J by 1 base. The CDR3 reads CASQLETSGRFSYEQYF. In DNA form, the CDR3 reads TGTGCCAGTCAGCTTGAGACTAGCGGGAGATTTTCCTACGAGCAGTACTTC.

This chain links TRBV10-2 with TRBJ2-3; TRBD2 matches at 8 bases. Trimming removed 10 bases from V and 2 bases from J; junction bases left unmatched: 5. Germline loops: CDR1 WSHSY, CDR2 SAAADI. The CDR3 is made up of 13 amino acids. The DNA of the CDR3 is TGCGCCACGAGACTAGCGAACACAGATACGCAGTATTTT. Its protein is CATRLANTDTQYF.

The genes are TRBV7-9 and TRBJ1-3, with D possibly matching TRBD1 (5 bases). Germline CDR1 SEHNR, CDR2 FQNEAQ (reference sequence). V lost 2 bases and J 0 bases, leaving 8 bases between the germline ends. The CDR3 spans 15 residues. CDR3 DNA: TGTGCCAGCAGCTTACGGGGGAGCTCTGGAAACACCATATATTTT. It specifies CASSLRGSSGNTIYF.